This entry features one TCR beta chain sequence. These data come from a study of CD8 T cells in Susac syndrome. Random hexamers were used to reverse transcribe about 0.5 to 1 ug of RNA. TCRdb re-called the immunoSEQ multiplex PCR reads with MiXCR, one entry per CDR3 protein. The sample records about 440,000 distinct CDR3 sequences, more than 80% being singletons. Germline V gene data show CDR1 as SGHRS and CDR2 as YFSETQ. The CDR3 contains 15 residues. V was cut by 3 bases and J by 0 bases, with 11 bases left in between. V and J are TRBV5-1 and TRBJ2-3; D might be TRBD2 (6 bases). The sequence was obtained from a human donor with multiple sclerosis. The sample comprised CD8+ T cells from PBMCs. The CDR3 DNA reads as TGCGCCAGCAGCTCCTTAGCGGCTAGCACAGATACGCAGTATTTT. It codes for CASSSLAASTDTQYF.